The clone carrying this T cell receptor beta chain was counted a single time. As yet, its antigen is unknown. Healthy bone marrow donors formed the donor group. V shed 4 bases and J 2 bases; nucleotides not matched to a gene: 5. The CDR3 loop spans 15 amino acids. Germline V gene sequence: CDR1 SGDLS, CDR2 YYNGEE. This entry is derived from a study of cytomegalovirus exposure and HLA in healthy donors. Regarding the study as a whole: With later analysis, a missense DCLRE1C variant became linked to TCR beta V- and J-gene trimming. The listing of some 170 TCR beta chains classed them as cytomegalovirus-associated.

The PCR contained 60 Vbeta and 13 Jbeta primers. In the authors' workflow: There were 70 million to 95 million unique TCR beta chains by a later count, and about 12 million of them were shared. TCRdb's copy holds only in-frame clones and misses some; the assay was immunoSEQ multiplex PCR. The DNA was the basis for D and trimming; V, J and clone size are from that table. Of 170,000 or so clones listed, around four fifths were seen once; the top ten hold more than 1.5%. The receptor was isolated from a man between 18 and 29 years old in good health and CMV-seronegative. The sequencing input was PBMCs. The chain joins TRBV9 to TRBJ2-7; 11 bases agree with TRBD1. CDR3 loop: CASSSGQGVPYEQYF. CDR3 bases: TGTGCCAGCAGCTCGGGACAGGGGGTGCCCTACGAGCAGTACTTC.